The rows below give T cell receptor beta chains drawn from one sample of a study of CD8+ T cells in alopecia areata. Some clones are missing from TCRdb's copy, which holds only in-frame ones; the method was immunoSEQ multiplex PCR. The sample lists tens of thousands of clones; about half were seen once. The specimen was CD8+ T cells sorted from blood, collected at roughly week 38, from a patient treated with tofacitinib. All receptors come from a human donor with alopecia areata. CDR3s include the opening cysteine and the closing phenylalanine or tryptophan. D genes are given only for firm matches. Clone sizes are given selectively: once, few, many, or a class where the clone is expanded.

D	V	J	size	CDR3	DNA
-	TRBV7-9	TRBJ1-2	few	CASSLEGAYGYTF	TGTGCCAGCAGCTTAGAGGGTGCCTATGGCTACACCTTC
-	TRBV30	TRBJ2-7	-	CAIMSTHSYEQYF	TGTGCCATCATGAGTACCCACTCCTACGAGCAGTACTTC
TRBD2	TRBV11-2	TRBJ2-3	-	CASSLGPSGRTDTQYF	TGTGCCAGCAGCTTAGGTCCTAGCGGGAGGACAGATACGCAGTATTTT
-	TRBV29-1	TRBJ1-1	-	CSVETDTEAFF	TGCAGCGTTGAGACTGACACTGAAGCTTTCTTT
-	TRBV29-1	TRBJ1-2	-	CSVEDRAGGNGYTF	TGCAGCGTTGAAGATCGGGCCGGGGGCAATGGCTACACCTTC
-	TRBV5-4	TRBJ2-7	-	CASSFGPTYEQYF	TGTGCCAGCAGCTTCGGGCCGACCTACGAGCAGTACTTC
TRBD2	TRBV28	TRBJ2-2	-	CASSSRGRGGELFF	TGTGCCAGCAGTTCACGGGGGAGGGGCGGGGAGCTGTTTTTT
TRBD2	TRBV6-5	TRBJ2-3	-	CASRGLAVSTDTQYF	TGTGCCAGCAGGGGACTAGCGGTGAGCACAGATACGCAGTATTTT
-	TRBV2	TRBJ2-5	-	CASIQGETQYF	TGTGCCAGCATACAGGGAGAGACCCAGTACTTC
TRBD2	TRBV9	TRBJ2-1	-	CASSNRPSGRGSSYNEQFF	TGTGCCAGCAGCAACCGCCCCAGCGGGAGGGGTAGCTCCTACAATGAGCAGTTCTTC
-	TRBV7-9	TRBJ2-7	few	CASTLAGEQYF	TGTGCCAGCACCCTAGCTGGCGAGCAGTACTTC
-	TRBV5-1	TRBJ1-1	-	CASSLEGGMNTEAFF	TGCGCCAGCAGCTTGGAAGGGGGTATGAACACTGAAGCTTTCTTT
-	TRBV7-9	TRBJ2-7	once	CASSLDRPEQYF	TGTGCCAGCAGCTTAGACAGACCCGAGCAGTACTTC
-	TRBV7-9	TRBJ2-5	few	CASTPASRQETQYF	TGTGCCAGCACCCCCGCTAGCCGGCAAGAGACCCAGTACTTC
-	TRBV4-1	TRBJ2-3	-	CASSQDPADTQYF	TGCGCCAGCAGCCAAGATCCAGCAGATACGCAGTATTTT
-	TRBV29-1	TRBJ2-1	few	CSVGGYEQFF	TGCAGCGTTGGTGGTTATGAGCAGTTCTTC
-	TRBV29-1	TRBJ2-7	-	CSVNHEGHSYEQYF	TGCAGCGTAAACCACGAGGGACATTCCTACGAGCAGTACTTC
TRBD1	TRBV27	TRBJ2-5	once	CASRTGYQETQYF	TGTGCCAGTAGGACAGGTTACCAAGAGACCCAGTACTTC
TRBD1	TRBV6-5	TRBJ2-1	-	CASSQGDGHNEQFF	TGTGCCAGTTCCCAGGGGGACGGGCACAATGAGCAGTTCTTC
TRBD1	TRBV14	TRBJ2-1	-	CASRQWDRVDNEQFF	TGTGCCAGCAGGCAATGGGACAGGGTGGACAATGAGCAGTTCTTC
-	TRBV29-1	TRBJ2-7	-	CSVMGGRSYEQYF	TGCAGCGTTATGGGAGGACGGTCCTACGAGCAGTACTTC
-	TRBV25-1	TRBJ2-5	-	CASWTGAGWETQYF	TGTGCCAGCTGGACCGGCGCAGGGTGGGAGACCCAGTACTTC
-	TRBV30	TRBJ2-1	few	CAWSLASYDEQFF	TGTGCCTGGAGTCTAGCCTCGTACGATGAGCAGTTCTTC
TRBD1	TRBV7-2	TRBJ1-2	medium-sized	CASSQGTGDYGYTF	TGTGCCAGCAGCCAAGGGACAGGGGACTATGGCTACACCTTC
TRBD1	TRBV9	TRBJ2-6	-	CASSTTQGGSGANVLTF	TGTGCCAGCAGCACCACACAGGGGGGCTCTGGGGCCAACGTCCTGACTTTC
-	TRBV9	TRBJ2-7	once	CASSASWGESYEQYF	TGTGCCAGCAGCGCTTCGTGGGGGGAGTCCTACGAGCAGTACTTC
-	TRBV4-1	TRBJ2-7	-	CASSLGLGYEQYF	TGCGCCAGCAGCCTGGGCCTTGGGTACGAGCAGTACTTC
-	TRBV18	TRBJ2-1	-	CASTPKTSYNEQFF	TGTGCCAGCACGCCGAAGACCTCCTACAATGAGCAGTTCTTC
TRBD2	TRBV11-2	TRBJ2-7	-	CASSPGTSEYEQYF	TGTGCCAGCAGCCCCGGGACTAGTGAGTACGAGCAGTACTTC
TRBD1	TRBV6-6	TRBJ1-1	once	CASSYSPGTDEAFF	TGTGCCAGCAGTTACTCCCCTGGGACAGATGAAGCTTTCTTT
-	TRBV19	TRBJ2-7	-	CASSGNPYEQYF	TGTGCCAGTTCCGGGAACCCCTACGAGCAGTACTTC
-	TRBV4-3	TRBJ2-5	-	CASSQGAGQQETQYF	TGCGCCAGCAGCCAAGGGGCGGGGCAGCAAGAGACCCAGTACTTC
-	TRBV15	TRBJ2-7	few	CATSPTGREQYF	TGTGCCACCAGTCCAACTGGCCGCGAGCAGTACTTC
-	TRBV25-1	TRBJ2-7	-	CASSVGPGLSYEQYF	TGTGCCAGCAGTGTCGGACCGGGACTTTCCTACGAGCAGTACTTC
TRBD2	TRBV28	TRBJ2-3	-	CASSWGERELGGYTQYF	TGTGCCAGCAGTTGGGGCGAGCGGGAGTTGGGCGGTTATACGCAGTATTTT
TRBD2	TRBV29-1	TRBJ2-3	-	CSVFRREEGDTQYF	TGCAGCGTTTTCCGGCGGGAGGAAGGAGATACGCAGTATTTT
-	TRBV27	TRBJ1-2	-	CASSFYGGNYGYTF	TGTGCCAGCAGTTTTTATGGAGGCAACTATGGCTACACCTTC
-	TRBV4-1	TRBJ2-5	few	CASSQEWASPIQETQYF	TGCGCCAGCAGCCAAGAGTGGGCATCTCCGATCCAAGAGACCCAGTACTTC
-	TRBV30	TRBJ1-5	-	CAWTQPYGNQPQHF	TGTGCCTGGACACAACCCTACGGCAATCAGCCCCAGCATTTT
-	TRBV9	TRBJ2-7	-	CASSPRLVDEQYF	TGTGCCAGCAGCCCCCGGCTGGTTGACGAGCAGTACTTC
TRBD2	TRBV5-1	TRBJ2-5	-	CASSQRWAGGEETQYF	TGCGCCAGCAGCCAAAGATGGGCGGGAGGAGAAGAGACCCAGTACTTC